This T cell receptor (beta chain) derives from a study of chemoradiotherapy in HPV16-positive cancers. Study background: A couple of HPV16-positive patients' cells yielded candidate HPV-specific clones and common motifs.

Comment on this clone: The antigen remains unidentified.

Study-level points and caveats: HPV-responsive T-cell expansion during chemoradiotherapy was linked to improved recurrence-free survival in HPV16-positive patients. Functional assays defining HPV-specific T cells used only a couple of HPV16-positive patients. During treatment, candidate HPV-specific clones and E7-related motifs expanded in tumor.

Germline-derived CDR1 and CDR2 are MNHEY and SVGAGI. V gave up 5 bases and J gave up 5 bases, with 19 bases separating them. The CDR3 is made up of 15 amino acids. Method: immunoSEQ multiplex PCR; TCRdb's copy keeps in-frame clones and lacks some. Of 7,000 to 10,000 clones listed, roughly 81% are singletons. This material consisted of tumor tissue, taken from a patient who underwent chemoradiotherapy. The sequence came from a human donor with HPV-associated anogenital cancer. The V and J genes are TRBV6-5 and TRBJ2-7; the D call may be TRBD1 or TRBD2 (5 bases each). Here the CDR3 DNA reads TGTGCCAGCAGTCACTTGTGGGGGAGTAGCGACGAGCAGTACTTC. Its protein product is CASSHLWGSSDEQYF.